This T cell receptor beta chain was sequenced for a study of blood T cell repertoires in COVID-19. Source study methods: Estimation of nucleated cell counts was performed using reference gene primer amplification. Produced via immunoSEQ multiplex PCR; TCRdb's table is partial and in-frame only. The V and J calls and clone size were taken over from that table, and D and trimming were inferred from the DNA. The sample holds approximately 230,000 clones, approximately 84% seen once. The TCR sequence derives from a young man who had recovered from COVID-19. The sample comprised PBMCs or T cells enriched from blood (not recorded which).

The CDR3 here is CASSPDDTFYGYTF. CDR3 DNA: TGCGCCAGCAGCCCGGATGACACGTTCTATGGCTACACCTTC. The rearrangement uses TRBV5-1 and TRBJ1-2, with D unresolved. The V end lost 4 bases, the J end lost 4 bases, and 14 bases lay between the germline ends. The CDR3 is made up of 14 amino acids. Per the germline V gene, CDR1 is SGHRS and CDR2 is YFSETQ.